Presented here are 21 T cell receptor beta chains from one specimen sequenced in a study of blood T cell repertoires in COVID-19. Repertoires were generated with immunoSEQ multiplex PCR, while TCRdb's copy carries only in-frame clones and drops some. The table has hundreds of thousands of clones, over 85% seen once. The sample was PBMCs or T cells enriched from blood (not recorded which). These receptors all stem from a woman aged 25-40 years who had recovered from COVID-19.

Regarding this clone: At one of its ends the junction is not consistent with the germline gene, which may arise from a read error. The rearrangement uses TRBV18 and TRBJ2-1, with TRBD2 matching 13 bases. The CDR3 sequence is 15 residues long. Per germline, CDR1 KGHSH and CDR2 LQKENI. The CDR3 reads CAGSPRTSGSHEQFF. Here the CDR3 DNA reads TGTGCCGGCTCACCCCGGACTAGCGGGAGTCATGAGCAGTTCTTC.

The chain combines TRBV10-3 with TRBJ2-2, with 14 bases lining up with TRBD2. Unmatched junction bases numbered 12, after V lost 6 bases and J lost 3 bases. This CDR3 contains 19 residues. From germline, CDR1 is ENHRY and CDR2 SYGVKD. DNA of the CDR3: TGTGCCATCAGCTCCGGGACTAGCGGGAGTAGGCCCGACACCGGGGAGCTGTTTTTT. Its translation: CAISSGTSGSRPDTGELFF.

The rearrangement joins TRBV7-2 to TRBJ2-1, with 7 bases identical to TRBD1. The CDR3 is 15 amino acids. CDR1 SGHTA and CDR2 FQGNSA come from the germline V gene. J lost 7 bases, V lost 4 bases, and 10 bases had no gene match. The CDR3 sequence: CASSSDRVRSNEQFF. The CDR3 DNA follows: TGTGCCAGCAGCTCAGACAGGGTGAGGTCGAATGAGCAGTTCTTC.

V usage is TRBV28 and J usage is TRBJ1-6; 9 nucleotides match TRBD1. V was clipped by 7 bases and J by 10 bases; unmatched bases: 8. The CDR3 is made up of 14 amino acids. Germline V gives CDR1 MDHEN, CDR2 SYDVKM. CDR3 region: CASITGQGRSPLHF. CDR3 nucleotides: TGTGCCAGCATCACGGGACAGGGACGATCACCCCTCCACTTT.

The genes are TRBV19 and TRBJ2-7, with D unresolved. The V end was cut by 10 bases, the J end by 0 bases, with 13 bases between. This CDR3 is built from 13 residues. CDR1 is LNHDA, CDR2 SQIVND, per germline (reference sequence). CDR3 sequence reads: CATLSTSSYEQYF. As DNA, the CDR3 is TGTGCCACCCTCTCCACGAGCTCCTACGAGCAGTACTTC.

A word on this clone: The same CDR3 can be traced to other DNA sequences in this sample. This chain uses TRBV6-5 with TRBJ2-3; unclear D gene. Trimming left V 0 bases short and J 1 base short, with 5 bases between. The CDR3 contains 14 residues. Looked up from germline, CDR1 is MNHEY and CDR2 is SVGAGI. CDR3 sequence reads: CASSYSQGTDTQYF. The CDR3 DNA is TGTGCCAGCAGTTACTCCCAGGGCACAGATACGCAGTATTTT.

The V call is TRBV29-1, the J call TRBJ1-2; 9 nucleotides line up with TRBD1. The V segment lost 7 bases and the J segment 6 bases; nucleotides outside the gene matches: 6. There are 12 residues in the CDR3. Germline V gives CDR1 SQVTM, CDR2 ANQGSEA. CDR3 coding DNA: TGCAGCGCCACGGACAGGGGTAATGGCTACACCTTC. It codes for CSATDRGNGYTF.

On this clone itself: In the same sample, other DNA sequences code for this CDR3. CDR3 in DNA: TGTGCCAGCAGCTTAGAGGCCGGGGGTTACACCTTC. This codes for CASSLEAGGYTF. V usage is TRBV7-9 and J usage is TRBJ1-2, with D tentatively TRBD1 (5 bases). The CDR3 is made up of 12 amino acids. Germline V gene sequence: CDR1 SEHNR, CDR2 FQNEAQ (reference sequence). V lost 1 base and J 11 bases, leaving 11 bases between the germline ends.

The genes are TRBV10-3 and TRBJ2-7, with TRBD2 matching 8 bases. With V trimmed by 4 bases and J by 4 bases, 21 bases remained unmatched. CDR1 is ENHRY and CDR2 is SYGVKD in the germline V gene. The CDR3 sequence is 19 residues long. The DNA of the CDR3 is TGTGCCATCAGTGGATTCTTTTTGAGAGCGGGAGAGAGTATTTACGAGCAGTACTTC. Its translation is CAISGFFLRAGESIYEQYF.

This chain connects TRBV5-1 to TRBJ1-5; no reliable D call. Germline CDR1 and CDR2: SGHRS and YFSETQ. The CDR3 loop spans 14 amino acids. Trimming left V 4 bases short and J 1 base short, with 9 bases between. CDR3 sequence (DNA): TGCGCCAGCAGCGATCCCCTAAGCAATCAGCCCCAGCATTTT. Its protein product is CASSDPLSNQPQHF.

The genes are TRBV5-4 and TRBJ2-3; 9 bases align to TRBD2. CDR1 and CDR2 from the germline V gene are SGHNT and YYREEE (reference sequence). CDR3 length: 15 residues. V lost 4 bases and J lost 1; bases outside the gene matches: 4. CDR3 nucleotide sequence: TGTGCCAGCAGCCTTAAGCGGGAGGGCACAGATACGCAGTATTTT. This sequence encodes CASSLKREGTDTQYF.

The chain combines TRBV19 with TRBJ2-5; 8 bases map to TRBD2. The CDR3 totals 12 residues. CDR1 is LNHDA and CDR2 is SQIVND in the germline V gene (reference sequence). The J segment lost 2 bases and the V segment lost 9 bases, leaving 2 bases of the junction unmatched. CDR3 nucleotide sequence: TGTGCCAGCGCTAGCGGGCAAGAGACCCAGTACTTC. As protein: CASASGQETQYF.

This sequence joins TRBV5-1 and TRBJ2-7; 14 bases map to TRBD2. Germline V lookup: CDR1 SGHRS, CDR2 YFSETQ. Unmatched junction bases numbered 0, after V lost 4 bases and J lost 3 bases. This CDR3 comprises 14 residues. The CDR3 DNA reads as TGCGCCAGCAGCGGGACTAGCGGGAGCTACGAGCAGTACTTC. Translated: CASSGTSGSYEQYF.

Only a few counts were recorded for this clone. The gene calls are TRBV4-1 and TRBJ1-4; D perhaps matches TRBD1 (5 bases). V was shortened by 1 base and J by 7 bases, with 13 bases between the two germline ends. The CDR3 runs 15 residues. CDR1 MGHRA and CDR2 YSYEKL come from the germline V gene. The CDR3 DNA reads TGCGCCAGCAGCCAAGTAGGGCAGGGCCGTGAAAAACTGTTTTTT. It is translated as CASSQVGQGREKLFF.

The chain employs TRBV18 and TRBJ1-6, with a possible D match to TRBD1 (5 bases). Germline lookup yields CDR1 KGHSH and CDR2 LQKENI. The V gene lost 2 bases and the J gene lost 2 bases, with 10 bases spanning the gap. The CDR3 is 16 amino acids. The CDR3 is CASSPDGAAYNSPLHF. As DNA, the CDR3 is TGTGCCAGCTCACCAGATGGGGCAGCCTATAATTCACCCCTCCACTTT. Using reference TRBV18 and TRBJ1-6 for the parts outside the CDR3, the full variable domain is NAGVMQNPRHLVRRRGQEARLRCSPMKGHSHVYWYRQLPEEGLKFMVYLQKENIIDESGMPKERFSAEFPKEGPSILRIQQVVRGDSAAYFCASSPDGAAYNSPLHFGNGTRLTVT.

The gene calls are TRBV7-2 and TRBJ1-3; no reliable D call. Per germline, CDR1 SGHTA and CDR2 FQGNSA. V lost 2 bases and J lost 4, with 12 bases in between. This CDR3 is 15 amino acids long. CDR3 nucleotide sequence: TGTGCCAGCAGCTTATCTCCCGGAGGAGGAAACACCATATATTTT. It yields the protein CASSLSPGGGNTIYF.

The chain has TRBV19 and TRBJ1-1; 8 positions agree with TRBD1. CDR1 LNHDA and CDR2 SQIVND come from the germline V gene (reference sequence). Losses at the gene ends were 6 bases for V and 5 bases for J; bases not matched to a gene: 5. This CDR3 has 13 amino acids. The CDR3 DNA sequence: TGTGCCAGTAGGCAGGACAGGGAGACTGAAGCTTTCTTT. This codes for CASRQDRETEAFF.

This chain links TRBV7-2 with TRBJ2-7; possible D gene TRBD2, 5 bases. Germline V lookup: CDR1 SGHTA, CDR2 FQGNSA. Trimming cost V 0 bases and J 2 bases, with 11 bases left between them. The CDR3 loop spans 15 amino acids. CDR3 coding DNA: TGTGCCAGCAGCTTAGCATGGGGAGTTCCCTACGAGCAGTACTTC. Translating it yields CASSLAWGVPYEQYF. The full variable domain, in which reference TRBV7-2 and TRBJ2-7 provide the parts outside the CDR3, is GAGVSQSPSNKVTEKGKDVELRCDPISGHTALYWYRQSLGQGLEFLIYFQGNSAPDKSGLPSDRFSAERTGGSVSTLTIQRTQQEDSAVYLCASSLAWGVPYEQYFGPGTRLTVT.

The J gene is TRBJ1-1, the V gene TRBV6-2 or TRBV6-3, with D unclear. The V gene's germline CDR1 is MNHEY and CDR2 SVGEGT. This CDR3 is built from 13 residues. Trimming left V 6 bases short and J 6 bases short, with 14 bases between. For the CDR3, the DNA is TGTGCCAGCAGCCCTGTTCGAGGCGCTGAAGCTTTCTTT. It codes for CASSPVRGAEAFF.

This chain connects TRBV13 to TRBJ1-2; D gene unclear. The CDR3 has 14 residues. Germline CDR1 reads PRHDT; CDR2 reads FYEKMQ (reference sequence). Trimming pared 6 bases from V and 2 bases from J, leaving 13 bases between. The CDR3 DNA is TGTGCCAGCAGACCTTACGACAAGAACTATGGCTACACCTTC. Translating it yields CASRPYDKNYGYTF.

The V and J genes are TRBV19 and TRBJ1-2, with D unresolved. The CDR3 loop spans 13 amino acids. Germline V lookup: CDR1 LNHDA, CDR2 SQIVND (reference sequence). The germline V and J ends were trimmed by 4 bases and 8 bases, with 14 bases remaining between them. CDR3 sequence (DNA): TGTGCCAGTAGTAGAGGGCCATCAGGCGGCTACACCTTC. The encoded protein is CASSRGPSGGYTF.